A selection of T cell receptor beta chains follows, all from one sample in a study of control samples from healthy donors and cancer patients. Method: immunoSEQ multiplex PCR; TCRdb's copy keeps in-frame clones and lacks some. The sample lists some 82,000 clones; 80% to 90% were seen once. The sample consisted of PBMCs. These receptor sequences come from a man aged 60 to 69 with head and neck cancer. Each CDR3 is given with its conserved first and last residue. Fields, in order: V gene, clone size, D gene, J gene, CDR3 protein, CDR3 DNA. The D gene is left open where the match is weak. A clone size is listed for some rows: how often the clone was seen (once, few, many), or a class if it is expanded.

>TRBV7-9|NA|NA|TRBJ1-3
CASSLGLSGNTIYF
TGTGCCAGCAGCTTAGGGCTTTCTGGAAACACCATATATTTT
>TRBV5-4|NA|TRBD2|TRBJ2-5
CASSLGLAGGETQYF
TGTGCCAGCAGCTTGGGCCTAGCGGGAGGGGAGACCCAGTACTTC
>TRBV7-6|NA|NA|TRBJ2-1
CASSFSSGSYNEQFF
TGTGCCAGCAGCTTCAGTAGCGGCTCCTACAATGAGCAGTTCTTC
>TRBV29-1|NA|NA|TRBJ1-3
CSVAPGNTIYF
TGCAGCGTCGCCCCTGGAAACACCATATATTTT
>TRBV5-4|NA|NA|TRBJ2-1
CASSRYNEQFF
TGTGCCAGCAGCAGGTACAATGAGCAGTTCTTC
>TRBV15|NA|NA|TRBJ2-2
CATSRTDTGELFF
TGTGCCACCAGCCGGACGGACACCGGGGAGCTGTTTTTT
>TRBV9|NA|TRBD1|TRBJ1-4
CASSEGTDKNEKLFF
TGTGCCAGCAGCGAGGGGACAGACAAAAATGAAAAACTGTTTTTT
>TRBV19|NA|NA|TRBJ1-1
CASSIGRQEGTEAFF
TGTGCCAGTAGTATCGGCAGACAGGAGGGGACTGAAGCTTTCTTT
>TRBV6-5|NA|TRBD1|TRBJ1-5
CASTRQGLWEPQHF
TGTGCCAGCACCAGACAGGGGCTTTGGGAGCCCCAGCATTTT
>TRBV5-4|NA|TRBD1|TRBJ2-7
CASSEYRGDGYEQYF
TGTGCCAGCAGCGAGTACAGGGGCGACGGATACGAGCAGTACTTC
>TRBV11-2|NA|NA|TRBJ1-5
CASSGGLGNSNQPQHF
TGTGCCAGCAGCGGAGGGTTGGGGAATAGCAATCAGCCCCAGCATTTT
>TRBV7-7|NA|TRBD1|TRBJ2-5
CASSLAGTVQETQYF
TGTGCTAGCAGCTTAGCCGGGACAGTCCAAGAGACCCAGTACTTC
>TRBV4-2|NA|NA|TRBJ1-5
CASSQAERGSNQPQHF
TGTGCCAGCAGCCAAGCGGAGAGGGGTAGCAATCAGCCCCAGCATTTT
>TRBV7-6|NA|NA|TRBJ2-7
CASSAGTERGGQYF
TGTGCCAGCAGCGCCGGGACTGAAAGGGGCGGGCAGTACTTC
>TRBV3-1/TRBV3-2|NA|NA|TRBJ1-3
CASSLGPGYSGNTIYF
TGTGCCAGCAGCCTCGGACCCGGCTACTCTGGAAACACCATATATTTT
>TRBV5-8|NA|TRBD2|TRBJ2-7
CASSQGTTFGYEQYF
TGTGCCAGCAGCCAAGGGACTACATTTGGCTACGAGCAGTACTTC
>TRBV5-1|once|NA|TRBJ2-7
CASSLDQGTYEQYF
TGCGCCAGCAGCTTGGATCAGGGGACCTACGAGCAGTACTTC
>TRBV6-5|medium-sized|NA|TRBJ2-5
CASRTIVLQWYF
TGTGCCAGCAGGACCATAGTCCTCCAGTGGTACTTC
>TRBV29-1|once|NA|TRBJ2-1
CSVRPAARRNEQFF
TGCAGCGTTCGGCCCGCGGCCAGGCGCAATGAGCAGTTCTTC
>TRBV6-5|NA|TRBD1|TRBJ1-2
CASSRDSTFQGYTF
TGTGCCAGCAGTCGGGACAGCACTTTTCAGGGCTACACCTTC
>TRBV28|NA|TRBD1|TRBJ1-5
CASRRTGVFSPGNQPQHF
TGTGCCAGCAGGCGCACAGGGGTCTTTAGCCCGGGCAATCAGCCCCAGCATTTT
>TRBV20-1|NA|NA|TRBJ1-1
CSARVVEAFF
TGCAGTGCTAGAGTTGTTGAAGCTTTCTTT
>TRBV6-6|NA|NA|TRBJ2-1
CASSYRGQRSYNEQFF
TGTGCCAGCAGTTACCGGGGACAACGCTCCTACAATGAGCAGTTCTTC
>TRBV11-2|NA|NA|TRBJ2-5
CASSLVLARQETQYF
TGTGCCAGCAGCTTAGTCCTCGCTCGCCAAGAGACCCAGTACTTC
>TRBV9|NA|TRBD1|TRBJ1-6
CASSKDGQGFSPLHF
TGTGCCAGCAGCAAGGACGGACAGGGCTTCTCACCCCTCCACTTT
>TRBV2|NA|TRBD1|TRBJ1-4
CASRNRGLDEKLFF
TGTGCCAGCAGGAACAGGGGGCTAGATGAAAAACTGTTTTTT
>TRBV5-4|NA|NA|TRBJ1-6
CASSLEQGSIVLGSPLHF
TGTGCCAGCAGCTTGGAACAGGGTAGCATAGTATTGGGCTCACCCCTCCACTTT
>TRBV7-9|NA|TRBD1|TRBJ2-3
CASSPRGTGALDTQYF
TGTGCCAGCAGTCCCCGCGGGACAGGGGCGTTGGATACGCAGTATTTT
>TRBV5-1|NA|NA|TRBJ1-4
CASGPGATNEKLFF
TGCGCCAGCGGGCCGGGGGCAACTAATGAAAAACTGTTTTTT